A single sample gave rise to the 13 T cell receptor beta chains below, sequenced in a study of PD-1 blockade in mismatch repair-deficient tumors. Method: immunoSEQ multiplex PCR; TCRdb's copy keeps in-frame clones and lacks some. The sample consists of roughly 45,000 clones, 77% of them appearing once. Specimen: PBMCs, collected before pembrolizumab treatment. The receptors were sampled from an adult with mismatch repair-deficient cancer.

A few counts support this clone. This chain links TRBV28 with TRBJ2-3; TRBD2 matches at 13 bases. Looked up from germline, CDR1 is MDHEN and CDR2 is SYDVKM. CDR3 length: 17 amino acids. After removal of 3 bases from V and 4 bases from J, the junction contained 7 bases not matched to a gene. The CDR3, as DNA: TGTGCCAGCAGTTTTATAGGACTAGCGGGAGAGGCAGATACGCAGTATTTT. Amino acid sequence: CASSFIGLAGEADTQYF.

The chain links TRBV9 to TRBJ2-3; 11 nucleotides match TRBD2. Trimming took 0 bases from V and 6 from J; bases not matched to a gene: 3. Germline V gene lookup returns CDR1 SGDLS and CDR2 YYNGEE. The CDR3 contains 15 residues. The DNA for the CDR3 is TGTGCCAGCAGCGTAGTAGCGGGAGGGCCCGATACGCAGTATTTT. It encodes CASSVVAGGPDTQYF.

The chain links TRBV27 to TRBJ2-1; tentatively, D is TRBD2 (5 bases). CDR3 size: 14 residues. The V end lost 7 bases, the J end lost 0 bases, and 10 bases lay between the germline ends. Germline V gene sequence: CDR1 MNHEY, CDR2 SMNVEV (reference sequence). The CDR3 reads CASTEGSSYNEQFF. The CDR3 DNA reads TGTGCCAGCACGGAAGGGAGCTCCTACAATGAGCAGTTCTTC.

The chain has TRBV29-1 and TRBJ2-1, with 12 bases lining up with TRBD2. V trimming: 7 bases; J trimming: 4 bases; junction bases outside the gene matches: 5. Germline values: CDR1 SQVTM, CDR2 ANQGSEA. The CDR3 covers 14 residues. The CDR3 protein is CSAGTSGPYNEQFF. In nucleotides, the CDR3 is TGCAGCGCCGGGACTAGCGGGCCTTACAATGAGCAGTTCTTC.

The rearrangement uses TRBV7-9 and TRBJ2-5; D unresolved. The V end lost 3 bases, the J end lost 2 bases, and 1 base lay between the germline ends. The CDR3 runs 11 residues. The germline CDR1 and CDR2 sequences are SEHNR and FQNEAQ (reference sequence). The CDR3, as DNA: TGTGCCAGCAGCTTTCAAGAGACCCAGTACTTC. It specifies CASSFQETQYF.

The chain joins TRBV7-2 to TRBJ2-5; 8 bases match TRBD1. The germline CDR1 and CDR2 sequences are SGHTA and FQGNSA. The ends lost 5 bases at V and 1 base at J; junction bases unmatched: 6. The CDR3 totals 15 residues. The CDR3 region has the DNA TGTGCCAGCAGCCCGGGACAGGCCTTCCAAGAGACCCAGTACTTC. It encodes CASSPGQAFQETQYF.

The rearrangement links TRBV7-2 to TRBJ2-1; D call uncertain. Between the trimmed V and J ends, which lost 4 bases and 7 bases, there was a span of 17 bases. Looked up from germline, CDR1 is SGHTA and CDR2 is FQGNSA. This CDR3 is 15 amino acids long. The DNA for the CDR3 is TGTGCCAGCAGCTCGTTAGCTATGTCTATAAATGAGCAGTTCTTC. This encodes CASSSLAMSINEQFF.

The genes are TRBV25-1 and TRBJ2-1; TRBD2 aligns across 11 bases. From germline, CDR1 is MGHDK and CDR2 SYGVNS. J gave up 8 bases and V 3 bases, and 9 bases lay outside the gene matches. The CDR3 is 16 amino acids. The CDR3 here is CASSDKTSGVGYEQFF. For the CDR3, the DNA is TGTGCCAGCAGTGATAAGACTAGCGGGGTTGGTTATGAGCAGTTCTTC. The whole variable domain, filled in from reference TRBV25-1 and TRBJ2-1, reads EADIYQTPRYLVIGTGKKITLECSQTMGHDKMYWYQQDPGMELHLIHYSYGVNSTEKGDLSSESTVSRIRTEHFPLTLESARPSHTSQYLCASSDKTSGVGYEQFFGPGTRLTVL.

CDR3 nucleotides: TGTGCCTGGAGTGTGGCGCAGCGCTCGAACACCGGGGAGCTGTTTTTT. Its translation: CAWSVAQRSNTGELFF. The rearrangement joins TRBV30 to TRBJ2-2; D ambiguous. Per the germline V gene, CDR1 is GTSNPN and CDR2 is SVGIG (reference sequence). V lost 0 bases, J lost 0 bases, and 11 bases lay in between. The length of the CDR3 is 16 residues.

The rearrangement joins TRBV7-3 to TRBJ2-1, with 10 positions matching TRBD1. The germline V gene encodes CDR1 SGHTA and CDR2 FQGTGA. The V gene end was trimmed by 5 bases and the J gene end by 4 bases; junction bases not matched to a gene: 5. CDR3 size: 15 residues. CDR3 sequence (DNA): TGTGCCAGCAGCGCCGACAGGGGGCCTTACAATGAGCAGTTCTTC. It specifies CASSADRGPYNEQFF.

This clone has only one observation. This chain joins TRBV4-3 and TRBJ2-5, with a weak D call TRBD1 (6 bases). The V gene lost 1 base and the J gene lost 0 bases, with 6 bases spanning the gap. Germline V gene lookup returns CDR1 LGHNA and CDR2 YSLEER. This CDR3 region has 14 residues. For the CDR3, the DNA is TGCGCCAGCAGCCAAGCAGGGGACCAAGAGACCCAGTACTTC. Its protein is CASSQAGDQETQYF.

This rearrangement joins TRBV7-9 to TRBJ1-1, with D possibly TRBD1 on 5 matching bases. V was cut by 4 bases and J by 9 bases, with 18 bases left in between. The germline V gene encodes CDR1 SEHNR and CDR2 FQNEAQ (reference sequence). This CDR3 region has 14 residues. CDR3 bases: TGTGCCAGCAGCTCCGTAGCCGGGGCTCAGCAAGCTTTCTTT. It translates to CASSSVAGAQQAFF.

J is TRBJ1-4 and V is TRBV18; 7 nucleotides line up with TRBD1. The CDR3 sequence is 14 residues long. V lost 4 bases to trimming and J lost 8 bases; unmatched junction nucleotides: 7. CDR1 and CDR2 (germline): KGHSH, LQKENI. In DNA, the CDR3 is TGTGCCAGCTCACTTTCGGGACAGAGCGAAAAACTGTTTTTT. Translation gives CASSLSGQSEKLFF.